Presented here are 21 T cell receptor beta chains from one specimen sequenced in a study of T-cell memory formation after mild COVID-19. MiXCR, run by TCRdb on the 5' RACE reads, gives a single entry per CDR3 protein. This table has roughly 110,000 distinct CDR3 sequences, over 13% appearing once. Input material: PBMCs or a T cell subset sorted from them (not recorded which). The receptor source for this set is a young man who had mild COVID-19 (a few samples of this study predate the infection). Cell type and time point are not known.

V gene TRBV27 combines with J gene TRBJ2-7, with D perhaps being TRBD1 or TRBD2 (5 bases each). The germline V gene has CDR1 MNHEY and CDR2 SMNVEV (reference sequence). V lost 6 bases to trimming and J lost 7 bases, with 16 bases between them. The CDR3 sequence is 13 residues long. The CDR3 loop reads CASSPKGTREQYF. The DNA for the CDR3 is TGTGCCAGCAGCCCGAAAGGGACGCGGGAGCAGTACTTC.

The chain couples TRBV6-5 to TRBJ1-1; 7 bases match TRBD1. This CDR3 has 16 amino acids. The V gene end was trimmed by 0 bases and the J gene end by 0 bases; junction bases not matched to a gene: 4. Germline V gene data show CDR1 as MNHEY and CDR2 as SVGAGI. The CDR3 DNA follows: TGTGCCAGCAGTTACTCGACAGGGCCCTTGAACACTGAAGCTTTCTTT. As protein: CASSYSTGPLNTEAFF.

This clonotype was counted at least ten times. The rearrangement joins TRBV30 to TRBJ2-3; weak D call: TRBD2 (7 bases). The ends were cut back, 2 bases at V and 4 bases at J, with 13 bases in the middle. The CDR3 runs 14 residues. Germline CDR1 GTSNPN, CDR2 SVGIG (reference sequence). The CDR3 sequence is CAWSITGGADTQYF. The CDR3 region has the DNA TGTGCCTGGAGTATCACGGGGGGCGCAGATACGCAGTATTTT. The variable domain in full, completed from reference TRBV30 and TRBJ2-3, reads SQTIHQWPATLVQPVGSPLSLECTVEGTSNPNLYWYRQAAGRGLQLLFYSVGIGQISSEVPQNLSASRPQDRQFILSSKKLLLSDSGFYLCAWSITGGADTQYFGPGTRLTVL.

The rearrangement links TRBV6-2 or TRBV6-3 to TRBJ2-1; no clear D gene. Looked up from germline, CDR1 is MNHEY and CDR2 is SVGEGT. The CDR3 runs to 11 residues. Trimming removed 3 bases at V and 8 bases at J, with 5 bases between. CDR3 sequence reads: CASSYGHEQFF. CDR3 sequence (DNA): TGTGCCAGCAGTTATGGTCATGAGCAGTTCTTC.

This clonotype was found a few times. The chain links TRBV6-5 to TRBJ1-2, with D hard to call. Trimming took off 4 bases at V and 4 bases at J, with 4 bases between the two ends. The CDR3 consists of 11 residues. Germline lookup yields CDR1 MNHEY and CDR2 SVGAGI. The CDR3: CASSFGYGYTF. In DNA form, the CDR3 reads TGTGCCAGCAGTTTTGGCTATGGCTACACCTTC.

The CDR3 loop reads CASTPGLAGGWETQYF. The DNA of the CDR3 is TGCGCCAGCACCCCGGGACTAGCGGGGGGCTGGGAAACGCAGTATTTT. V gene TRBV4-1 combines with J gene TRBJ2-3, with TRBD2 identical over 15 bases. Germline V lookup: CDR1 MGHRA, CDR2 YSYEKL. J gave up 9 bases and V 7 bases, and 11 bases lay outside the gene matches. The CDR3 length is 16 residues.

This clonotype has more than one count but fewer than ten. V is TRBV12-3 or TRBV12-4 and J is TRBJ1-5; 7 bases match TRBD1. The CDR3 contains 14 residues. Unmatched junction bases numbered 4, after V lost 5 bases and J lost 3 bases. CDR3 nucleotide sequence: TGTGCCAGCAGTACAGGGGCTATCAATCAGCCCCAGCATTTT. Residues: CASSTGAINQPQHF.

This clonotype appeared many times. The rearrangement uses TRBV6-6 and TRBJ1-5, with a weak D call TRBD1 (6 bases). V shed 5 bases and J shed 3 bases, with 11 bases lying between them. The V gene's germline CDR1 is MNHNY and CDR2 SVGAGI (reference sequence). The CDR3 totals 14 residues. The CDR3, as DNA: TGTGCCAGCAGTCATGGACAGCTCAATCAGCCCCAGCATTTT. Its translation: CASSHGQLNQPQHF.

The sample holds a few counts of this clonotype. The J gene is TRBJ1-1, the V gene TRBV30, with D unresolved. The CDR3 consists of 18 residues. V lost 3 bases to trimming and J lost 1 base, with 24 bases between them. Per the germline V gene, CDR1 is GTSNPN and CDR2 is SVGIG (reference sequence). CDR3 amino acids: CAWRGRWGDVPENTEAFF. The CDR3 DNA is TGTGCCTGGAGGGGAAGGTGGGGTGATGTTCCGGAGAACACTGAAGCTTTCTTT.

The chain is built from TRBV4-1 and TRBJ2-7; 13 bases line up with TRBD2. After removal of 0 bases from V and 4 bases from J, the junction contained 6 bases not matched to a gene. The CDR3 covers 17 residues. Germline CDR1 and CDR2: MGHRA and YSYEKL. In DNA form, the CDR3 reads TGCGCCAGCAGCCAAGAACCCGGGGGACTAGCGGGGTACGAGCAGTACGTC. Translation gives CASSQEPGGLAGYEQYV.

This clonotype has a count of ten or more. The rearrangement links TRBV29-1 to TRBJ2-1; 10 bases are a match to TRBD1. This CDR3 has 13 residues. The J segment lost 10 bases and the V segment lost 4 bases, leaving 7 bases of the junction unmatched. Germline-derived CDR1 and CDR2 are SQVTM and ANQGSEA. The DNA of the CDR3 is TGCAGCGTTGTGGACAGGGGGAAAGACGAGCAGTTCTTC. Protein product: CSVVDRGKDEQFF.

This clonotype has just one count. The chain uses TRBV6-5 and TRBJ2-7; TRBD1 matches at 8 bases. The CDR3 has 17 residues. Germline CDR1 is MNHEY and CDR2 is SVGAGI. Trimming took 0 bases from V and 2 from J; bases not matched to a gene: 9. The CDR3 DNA reads TGTGCCAGCAGTTACTCGCCAGCCGGGACAGGCCCCTACGAGCAGTACTTC. Protein sequence: CASSYSPAGTGPYEQYF.

This clonotype has more than one count but fewer than ten. This chain connects TRBV4-1 to TRBJ1-2; the D is unclear. The CDR3 runs to 15 residues. Germline V gene data show CDR1 as MGHRA and CDR2 as YSYEKL. V was shortened by 0 bases and J by 2 bases, with 10 bases between the two germline ends. This CDR3 is CASSQEGYDNYGYTF. The DNA for the CDR3 is TGCGCCAGCAGCCAAGAAGGGTATGACAACTATGGCTACACCTTC.

There are many counts of this clonotype. V is TRBV4-3 and J is TRBJ1-4, with TRBD1 as a possible D gene (5 bases). Germline V gene data show CDR1 as LGHNA and CDR2 as YSLEER. CDR3 size: 16 residues. Trimming left V 4 bases short and J 4 bases short, with 16 bases between. The CDR3 bases are TGCGCCAGCAGCCCAAACGAGGGGTCGGGTAATGAAAAACTGTTTTTT. It translates to CASSPNEGSGNEKLFF.

The sample holds a few counts of this clonotype. This chain connects TRBV11-2 to TRBJ2-4, with D unresolved. Germline assignment: CDR1 SGHAT and CDR2 FQNNGV. The V end lost 8 bases, the J end lost 5 bases, and 13 bases lay between the germline ends. The CDR3 has 13 amino acids. The chain's CDR3 is CASQRPIQNIQYF. CDR3 DNA: TGTGCCAGCCAAAGGCCAATTCAAAACATTCAGTACTTC.

This clonotype has ten or more counts. The genes are TRBV6-5 and TRBJ1-2; the D gene is possibly TRBD1 (5 bases). Trimming removed 5 bases at V and 4 bases at J, with 11 bases between. This CDR3 has 13 residues. Germline CDR1 is MNHEY and CDR2 is SVGAGI. CDR3 in DNA: TGTGCCAGCAGTCCCGGGACCCTCTATGGCTACACCTTC. Protein sequence: CASSPGTLYGYTF.

This clonotype was recorded a few times. The genes are TRBV7-9 and TRBJ1-5; 12 positions agree with TRBD1. V shed 0 bases, J shed 5 bases, and the junction held 8 bases outside the gene matches. The CDR3 spans 18 residues. The V gene's germline CDR1 is SEHNR and CDR2 FQNEAQ (reference sequence). CDR3: CASSLAGTGGRFDQPQHF. In DNA, the CDR3 is TGTGCCAGCAGCTTAGCGGGGACAGGGGGCCGTTTCGATCAGCCCCAGCATTTT.

This clonotype was seen a handful of times. The chain recombines TRBV12-3 or TRBV12-4 with TRBJ2-5, with 8 positions matching TRBD2. The CDR3 extends over 13 amino acids. V lost 6 bases, J lost 5 bases, and 5 bases stayed unmatched. The CDR3 DNA sequence: TGTGCCAGCAGCGGGGGGGTAAAGGAGACCCAGTACTTC. It codes for CASSGGVKETQYF.

This clonotype has a handful of counts. The chain uses TRBV6-5 and TRBJ2-5; perhaps TRBD2 as D (7 bases). Trimming took 0 bases from V and 2 from J, leaving 22 bases between them. This CDR3 is 19 amino acids long. Germline CDR1 and CDR2: MNHEY and SVGAGI. The CDR3 region is CASSYSNPQVGGPQETQYF. DNA for the CDR3: TGTGCCAGCAGTTACTCGAACCCCCAGGTCGGGGGGCCACAAGAGACCCAGTACTTC.

This clonotype has only a few counts. V gene TRBV5-4 combines with J gene TRBJ1-1; 9 nucleotides match TRBD1. The CDR3 totals 15 residues. V trimming: 4 bases; J trimming: 5 bases; junction bases outside the gene matches: 9. Germline lookup yields CDR1 SGHNT and CDR2 YYREEE (reference sequence). CDR3 coding DNA: TGTGCCAGCAGCCCAGACAGGGGGTTGTCGACTGAAGCTTTCTTT. Translating gives CASSPDRGLSTEAFF.

The chain uses TRBV9 and TRBJ1-1; perhaps TRBD1 as D (5 bases). The germline gives CDR1 SGDLS, CDR2 YYNGEE. The germline V and J ends were trimmed by 0 bases and 3 bases, with 12 bases remaining between them. The CDR3 runs 15 residues. CDR3 loop: CASSVGGGLHTEAFF. The CDR3 DNA reads TGTGCCAGCAGCGTAGGTGGGGGATTGCACACTGAAGCTTTCTTT.